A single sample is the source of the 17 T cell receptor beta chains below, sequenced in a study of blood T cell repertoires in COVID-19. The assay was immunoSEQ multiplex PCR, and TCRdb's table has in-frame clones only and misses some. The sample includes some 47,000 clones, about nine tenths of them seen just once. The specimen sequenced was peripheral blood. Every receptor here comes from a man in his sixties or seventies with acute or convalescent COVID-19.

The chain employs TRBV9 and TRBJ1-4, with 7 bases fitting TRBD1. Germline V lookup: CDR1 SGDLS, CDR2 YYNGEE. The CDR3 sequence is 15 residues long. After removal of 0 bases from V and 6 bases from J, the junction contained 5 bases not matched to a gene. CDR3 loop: CASSVEGGWYEKLFF. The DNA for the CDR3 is TGTGCCAGCAGCGTAGAAGGGGGCTGGTATGAAAAACTGTTTTTT.

In DNA, the CDR3 is TGTGCCAGCAGCGGAACTCGGGGTGGCCGGGAGACCCAGTACTTC. Translated: CASSGTRGGRETQYF. The V and J genes are TRBV9 and TRBJ2-5, with TRBD2 as a possible D gene (5 bases). Germline lookup yields CDR1 SGDLS and CDR2 YYNGEE. The ends were cut back, 3 bases at V and 5 bases at J, with 17 bases in the middle. This CDR3 spans 15 amino acids.

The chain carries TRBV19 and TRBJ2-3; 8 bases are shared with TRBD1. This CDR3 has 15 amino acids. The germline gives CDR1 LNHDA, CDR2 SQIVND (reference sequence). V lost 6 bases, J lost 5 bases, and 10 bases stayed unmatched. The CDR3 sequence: CASRRQGAVGDTQYF. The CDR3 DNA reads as TGTGCCAGTAGACGCCAGGGGGCGGTTGGAGATACGCAGTATTTT. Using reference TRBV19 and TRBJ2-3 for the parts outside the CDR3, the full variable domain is DGGITQSPKYLFRKEGQNVTLSCEQNLNHDAMYWYRQDPGQGLRLIYYSQIVNDFQKGDIAEGYSVSREKKESFPLTVTSAQKNPTAFYLCASRRQGAVGDTQYFGPGTRLTVL.

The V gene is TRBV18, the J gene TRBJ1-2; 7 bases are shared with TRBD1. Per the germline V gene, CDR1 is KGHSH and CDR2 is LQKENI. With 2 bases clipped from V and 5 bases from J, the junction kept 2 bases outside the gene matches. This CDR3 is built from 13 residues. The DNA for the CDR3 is TGTGCCAGCTCACCAGGGACAGAGTATGGCTACACCTTC. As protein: CASSPGTEYGYTF.

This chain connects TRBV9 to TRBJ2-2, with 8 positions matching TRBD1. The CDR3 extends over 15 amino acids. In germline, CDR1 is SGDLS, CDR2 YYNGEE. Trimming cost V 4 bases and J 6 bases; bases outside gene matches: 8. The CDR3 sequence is CASSSGQGWAGELFF. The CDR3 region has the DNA TGTGCCAGCAGCTCCGGACAGGGTTGGGCCGGGGAGCTGTTTTTT.

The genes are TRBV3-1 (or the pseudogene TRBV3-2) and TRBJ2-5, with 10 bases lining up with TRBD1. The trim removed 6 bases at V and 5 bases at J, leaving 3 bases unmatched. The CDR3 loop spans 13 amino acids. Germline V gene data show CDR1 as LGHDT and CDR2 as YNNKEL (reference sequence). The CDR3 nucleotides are TGTGCCAGCAGGACAGGGGGCCAGGAGACCCAGTACTTC. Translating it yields CASRTGGQETQYF.

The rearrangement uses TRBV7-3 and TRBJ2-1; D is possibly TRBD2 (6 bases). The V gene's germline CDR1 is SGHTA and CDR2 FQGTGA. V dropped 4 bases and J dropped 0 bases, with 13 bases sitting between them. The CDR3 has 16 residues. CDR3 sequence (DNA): TGTGCCAGCAGCTCCTTGGCGGGGAGCTCCTACAATGAGCAGTTCTTC. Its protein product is CASSSLAGSSYNEQFF.

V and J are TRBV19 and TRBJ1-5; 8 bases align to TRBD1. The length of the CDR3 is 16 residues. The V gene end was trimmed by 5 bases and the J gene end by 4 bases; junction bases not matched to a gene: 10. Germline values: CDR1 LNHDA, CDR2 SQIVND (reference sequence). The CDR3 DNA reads TGTGCCAGTAGTGGAGTGGACAGGGCCCTTAATCAGCCCCAGCATTTT. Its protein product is CASSGVDRALNQPQHF.

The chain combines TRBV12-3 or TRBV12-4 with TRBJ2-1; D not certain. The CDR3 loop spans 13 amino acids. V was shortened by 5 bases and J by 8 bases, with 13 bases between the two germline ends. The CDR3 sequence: CASSLSSLDEQFF. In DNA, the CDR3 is TGTGCCAGCAGTCTCTCCTCTCTCGATGAGCAGTTCTTC.

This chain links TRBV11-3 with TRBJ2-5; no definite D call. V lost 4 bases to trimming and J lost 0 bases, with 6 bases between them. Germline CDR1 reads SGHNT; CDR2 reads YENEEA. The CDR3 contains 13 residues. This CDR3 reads CASSSRDQETQYF. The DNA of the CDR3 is TGTGCCAGCAGCTCCCGCGACCAAGAGACCCAGTACTTC.

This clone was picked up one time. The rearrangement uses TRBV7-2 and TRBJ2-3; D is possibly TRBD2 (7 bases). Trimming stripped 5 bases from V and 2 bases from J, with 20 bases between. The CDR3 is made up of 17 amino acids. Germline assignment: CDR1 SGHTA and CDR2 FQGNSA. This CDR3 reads CASSLSPGRGDTDTQYF. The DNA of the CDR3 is TGTGCCAGCAGCCTAAGCCCAGGGAGGGGGGACACAGATACGCAGTATTTT. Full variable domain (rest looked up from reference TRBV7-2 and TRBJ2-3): GAGVSQSPSNKVTEKGKDVELRCDPISGHTALYWYRQSLGQGLEFLIYFQGNSAPDKSGLPSDRFSAERTGGSVSTLTIQRTQQEDSAVYLCASSLSPGRGDTDTQYFGPGTRLTVL.

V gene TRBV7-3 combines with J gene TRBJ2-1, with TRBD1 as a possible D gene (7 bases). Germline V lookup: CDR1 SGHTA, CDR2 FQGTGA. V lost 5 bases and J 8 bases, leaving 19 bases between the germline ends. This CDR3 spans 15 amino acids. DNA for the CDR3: TGTGCCAGCAGCCCTCGACGGGGGACAGTCCATGAGCAGTTCTTC. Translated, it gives CASSPRRGTVHEQFF.

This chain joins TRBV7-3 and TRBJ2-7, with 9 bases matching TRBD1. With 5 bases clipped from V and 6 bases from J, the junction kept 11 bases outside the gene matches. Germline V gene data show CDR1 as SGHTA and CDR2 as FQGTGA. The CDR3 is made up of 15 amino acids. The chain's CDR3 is CASSPTGQGIGEQYF. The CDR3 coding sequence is TGTGCCAGCAGCCCTACAGGACAGGGGATAGGCGAGCAGTACTTC. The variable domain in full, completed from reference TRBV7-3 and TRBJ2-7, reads GAGVSQTPSNKVTEKGKYVELRCDPISGHTALYWYRQSLGQGPEFLIYFQGTGAADDSGLPNDRFFAVRPEGSVSTLKIQRTERGDSAVYLCASSPTGQGIGEQYFGPGTRLTVT.

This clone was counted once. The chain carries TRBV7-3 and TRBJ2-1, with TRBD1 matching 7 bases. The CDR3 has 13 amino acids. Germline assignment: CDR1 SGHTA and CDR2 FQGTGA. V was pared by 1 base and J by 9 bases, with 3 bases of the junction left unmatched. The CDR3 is CASSLRQGGEQFF. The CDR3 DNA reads TGTGCCAGCAGCTTAAGACAGGGTGGTGAGCAGTTCTTC.

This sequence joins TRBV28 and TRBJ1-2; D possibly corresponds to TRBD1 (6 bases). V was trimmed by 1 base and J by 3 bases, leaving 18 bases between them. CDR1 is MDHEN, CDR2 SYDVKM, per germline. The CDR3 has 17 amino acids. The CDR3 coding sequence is TGTGCCAGCAGTTTATCGGACAGCCACCTGCCCTACTATGGCTACACCTTC. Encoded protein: CASSLSDSHLPYYGYTF.

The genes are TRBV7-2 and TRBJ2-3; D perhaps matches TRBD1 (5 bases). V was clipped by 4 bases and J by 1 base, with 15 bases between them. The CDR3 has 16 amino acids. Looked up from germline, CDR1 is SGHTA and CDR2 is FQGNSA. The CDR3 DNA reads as TGTGCCAGCAGCTCCAAGGGGAACACTGGCACAGATACGCAGTATTTT. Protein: CASSSKGNTGTDTQYF.

The CDR3 reads CASSDRVSEAFF. Here the CDR3 DNA reads TGTGCCAGTAGTGACAGGGTTTCTGAAGCTTTCTTT. The rearrangement uses TRBV19 and TRBJ1-1, with TRBD1 identical over 7 bases. Germline-derived CDR1 and CDR2 are LNHDA and SQIVND (reference sequence). This CDR3 comprises 12 residues. J was trimmed by 6 bases and V by 5 bases; bases with no gene match: 3.